This paragraph reports one T cell receptor (beta chain). Profiling relied on immunoSEQ multiplex PCR, and the TCRdb table lists in-frame clones only, not all of them. Among about 130,000 clones, around 90% were seen once, and the ten largest hold approximately 2%. The data were obtained in a study of blood T cell repertoires in COVID-19. Study overall: Some COVID-19 samples were acute and others convalescent; all came from the United States, Italy and Spain. PBMCs, B-cell-depleted T cells, or T cells were the source of the cDNA or gDNA that made up the material.

The CDR3 has 15 residues. J lost 6 bases, V lost 5 bases, and 5 bases had no gene match. CDR1 LNHDA and CDR2 SQIVND come from the germline V gene (reference sequence). During active infection, Seattle patients enrolled and were then monitored through disease. Sequencing used peripheral blood. The chain couples TRBV19 to TRBJ2-1; the match to TRBD2 covers 12 bases. This sequence originates from a man aged 45-65 years with COVID-19, enrolled during active disease. CDR3 residues: CASSPLAGGGNEQFF. In nucleotides, the CDR3 is TGTGCCAGTAGTCCGCTAGCGGGAGGGGGCAATGAGCAGTTCTTC.